This T cell receptor (beta chain) is drawn from a study of blood T cell repertoires in COVID-19. Using immunoSEQ multiplex PCR, the repertoire was profiled, and TCRdb retains in-frame clones only, with some absent. This table has about 120,000 clones, approximately 90% appearing once. This clone was recorded only once. The specimen sequenced was peripheral blood. The clonotype originates from a middle-aged man with acute or convalescent COVID-19.

DNA for the CDR3: TGTGCCAGCAGCTATACTAGCGGGACCTACAATGAGCAGTTCTTC. Its protein product is CASSYTSGTYNEQFF. The genes are TRBV14 and TRBJ2-1, with 10 positions matching TRBD2. Germline CDR1 is SGHDN and CDR2 is FVKESK. J lost 2 bases, V lost 5 bases, and 3 bases had no gene match. The CDR3 extends over 15 amino acids.